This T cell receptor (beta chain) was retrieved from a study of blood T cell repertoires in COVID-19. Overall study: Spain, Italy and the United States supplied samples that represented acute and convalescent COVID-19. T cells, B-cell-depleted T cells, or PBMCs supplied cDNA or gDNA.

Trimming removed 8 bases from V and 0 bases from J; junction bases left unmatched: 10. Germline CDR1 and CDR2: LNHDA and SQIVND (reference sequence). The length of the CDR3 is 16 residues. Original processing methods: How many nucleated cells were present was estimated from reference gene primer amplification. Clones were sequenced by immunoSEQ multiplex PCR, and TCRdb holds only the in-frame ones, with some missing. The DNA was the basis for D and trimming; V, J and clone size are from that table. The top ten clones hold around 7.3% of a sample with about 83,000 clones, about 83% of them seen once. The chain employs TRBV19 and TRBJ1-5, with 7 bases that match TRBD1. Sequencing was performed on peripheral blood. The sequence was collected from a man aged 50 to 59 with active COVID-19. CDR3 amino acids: CASESPGQYSNQPQHF. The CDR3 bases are TGTGCCAGTGAAAGCCCGGGACAGTATAGCAATCAGCCCCAGCATTTT.